The rows below give T cell receptor beta chains drawn from one sample of a study of T cells in Graves' hyperthyroidism and ophthalmopathy. TCRdb re-analysed the multiplex PCR reads in MiXCR, keeping a single row per CDR3 protein. The repertoire holds about 560,000 distinct CDR3 sequences, with over 15% as singletons. What was sequenced was blood. The receptor set was obtained from a young woman with Graves' hyperthyroidism. Each CDR3 is given with its conserved first and last residue. The D gene is left open where the match is weak. Clone size is not always given. Where it is, it says once, few, many or a class for expanded clones.

TRBJ2-1	.	TRBD2	TRBV7-9	TGTGCCAGCAGCTTAACCTCAGGGCTAGCGGCCTACAATGAGCAGTTCTTC	CASSLTSGLAAYNEQFF
TRBJ2-1	many	TRBD2	TRBV29-1	TGCAGCGTTGACGCGGGAGTTGACAATGAGCAGTTCTTC	CSVDAGVDNEQFF
TRBJ1-1	many	.	TRBV2	TGTGCCAGCAGCGTTTTACAGGGGAACACTGAAGCTTTCTTT	CASSVLQGNTEAFF
TRBJ2-4	.	.	TRBV27	TGTGCCAGCAGTTATAGTCCTCTAGCCAAAAACATTCAGTACTTC	CASSYSPLAKNIQYF
TRBJ2-5	many	TRBD1	TRBV12-3/TRBV12-4	TGTGCCAGCAGTCCCGGGACAGCAACACGGGAGACCCAGTACTTC	CASSPGTATRETQYF
TRBJ2-3	many	.	TRBV7-9	TGTGCCAGCAGCTTAGGTCAGGGCTATTCTTCTAGCACAGATACGCAGTATTTT	CASSLGQGYSSSTDTQYF
TRBJ2-2	.	.	TRBV7-2	TGTGCCAGCAGCTTAGAGGCGGGAACTAACACCGGGGAGCTGTTTTTT	CASSLEAGTNTGELFF
TRBJ2-3	many	TRBD2	TRBV13	TGTGCCAGCAGCTTACAAGCGGGAGTTAAAGATACGCAGTATTTT	CASSLQAGVKDTQYF
TRBJ2-1	few	.	TRBV24-1	TGTGCCACCGGGCCCCGGGTCGCCAATGAGCAGTTCTTC	CATGPRVANEQFF
TRBJ2-1	once	TRBD2	TRBV20-1	TGCAGTGCTTCCCTAGCGGGAACCCGATCCTACAATGAGCAGTTCTTC	CSASLAGTRSYNEQFF
TRBJ2-2	many	TRBD1	TRBV5-5	TGTGCCAGCAGCCCCGTCCACAGGGGGCGCACCGGGGAGCTGTTTTTT	CASSPVHRGRTGELFF
TRBJ1-2	many	.	TRBV10-3	TGTGCCACGGCGGGTCCGAAGGACTATGGCTACACCTTC	CATAGPKDYGYTF
TRBJ1-2	.	.	TRBV7-2	TGTGCCAGCAGCTTAAACATTGGCGTCTATGGCTACACCTTC	CASSLNIGVYGYTF
TRBJ1-2	many	.	TRBV29-1	TGCAGCGTGCAGCCGGCGGCGGGCTATGGCTACACCTTC	CSVQPAAGYGYTF
TRBJ2-7	few	.	TRBV7-9	TGTGCCAGCAGCCCGGCGTTTGGGGAGCAGTACTTC	CASSPAFGEQYF
TRBJ1-2	few	.	TRBV27	TGTGCCAGCAGTCCTGCGGGGGGCGACTATGGCTACACCTTC	CASSPAGGDYGYTF
TRBJ2-7	many	.	TRBV5-1	TGCGCCAGCAGCTTGGGGGACTCTCATTTTGGCGAGCAGTACTTC	CASSLGDSHFGEQYF
TRBJ1-1	many	.	TRBV3-1	TGTGCCAGCAGCGGAAGACCGGACGCTGAAGCTTTCTTT	CASSGRPDAEAFF
TRBJ2-7	few	TRBD2	TRBV15	TGTGCCACCAGCGGAGGACTAGCGGGAGGGCGAAATTACTACGAGCAGTACTTC	CATSGGLAGGRNYYEQYF
TRBJ1-1	.	TRBD1	TRBV7-9	TGTGCCAGCACCCCGACAGGGGTACACACTGAAGCTTTCTTT	CASTPTGVHTEAFF
TRBJ2-7	many	.	TRBV18	TGTGCCAGCTCACCACCGTTGAAGGGATCGGGAGAGCAGTACTTC	CASSPPLKGSGEQYF
TRBJ2-7	many	TRBD1	TRBV7-2	TGTGCCAGCAGCCCGAGCCCGGGACAGGTCTACGAGCAGTACTTC	CASSPSPGQVYEQYF
TRBJ2-7	few	.	TRBV7-2	TGTGCCAGCAGCCTACGGGACGAGCCCTACGAGCAGTACTTC	CASSLRDEPYEQYF
TRBJ2-1	.	.	TRBV19	TGTGCCAGTAGTTGGACCCTCGGACAGAACAATGAGCAGTTCTTC	CASSWTLGQNNEQFF
TRBJ1-6	.	TRBD1	TRBV6-2/TRBV6-3	TGTGCCAGCGTCTCCGGGACAGAAGTCTCACCCCTCCACTTT	CASVSGTEVSPLHF